The next 5 T cell receptor beta chains were all read from a single sample in a study of cytomegalovirus exposure and HLA in healthy donors. Primers for the PCR totalled 60 Vbeta and 13 Jbeta. The assay was immunoSEQ multiplex PCR, and TCRdb's table has in-frame clones only and misses some. Of 90,000 to 120,000 clones listed, less than 80% are singletons. Specimen: PBMCs. These receptors were collected from a man aged 25 to 45 in good health and CMV-seronegative.

The V and J genes are TRBV9 and TRBJ2-5; D gene uncertain. V lost 4 bases and J 4 bases, leaving 17 bases between the germline ends. CDR3 length: 15 amino acids. Germline loops: CDR1 SGDLS, CDR2 YYNGEE. CDR3 sequence: CASSQSSRLSETQYF. The CDR3 DNA is TGTGCCAGCAGCCAATCTAGTCGTTTATCAGAGACCCAGTACTTC.

The chain uses TRBV7-3 and TRBJ2-3; the D gene is possibly TRBD2 (7 bases). The length of the CDR3 is 16 residues. The ends were cut back, 4 bases at V and 4 bases at J, with 18 bases in the middle. CDR1 is SGHTA, CDR2 FQGTGA, per germline. In nucleotides, the CDR3 is TGTGCCAGCAGCTCCGGGGGCGGGAGAAAAGCAGATACGCAGTATTTT. Translated, it gives CASSSGGGRKADTQYF.

For this clone: The junction and the germline gene differ at one end; a read error may be behind it. V gene TRBV29-1 combines with J gene TRBJ2-3; TRBD1 is a possible D gene (5 bases). Germline-derived CDR1 and CDR2 are SQVTM and ANQGSEA. This CDR3 region has 13 residues. CDR3 in DNA: TGCAGCGTTGGCAGGGTTAATACAGATATGCAGTATTTT. It encodes CSVGRVNTDMQYF.

The V gene is TRBV29-1, the J gene TRBJ1-5; 12 nucleotides match TRBD1. V shed 7 bases and J 7 bases; nucleotides not matched to a gene: 8. This CDR3 is built from 14 residues. Germline CDR1 is SQVTM and CDR2 is ANQGSEA. The CDR3 spells CSASGTGGSQPQHF. CDR3 nucleotides: TGCAGCGCCTCCGGGACAGGGGGCTCCCAGCCCCAGCATTTT.

The chain recombines TRBV6-5 with TRBJ2-3; 7 bases line up with TRBD1. CDR1 is MNHEY and CDR2 is SVGAGI in the germline V gene. J was trimmed by 9 bases and V by 5 bases; bases with no gene match: 11. The CDR3 extends over 14 amino acids. The CDR3 is CASSRDRELKTQYF. The DNA for the CDR3 is TGTGCCAGCAGTAGGGACAGAGAACTAAAGACGCAGTATTTT.